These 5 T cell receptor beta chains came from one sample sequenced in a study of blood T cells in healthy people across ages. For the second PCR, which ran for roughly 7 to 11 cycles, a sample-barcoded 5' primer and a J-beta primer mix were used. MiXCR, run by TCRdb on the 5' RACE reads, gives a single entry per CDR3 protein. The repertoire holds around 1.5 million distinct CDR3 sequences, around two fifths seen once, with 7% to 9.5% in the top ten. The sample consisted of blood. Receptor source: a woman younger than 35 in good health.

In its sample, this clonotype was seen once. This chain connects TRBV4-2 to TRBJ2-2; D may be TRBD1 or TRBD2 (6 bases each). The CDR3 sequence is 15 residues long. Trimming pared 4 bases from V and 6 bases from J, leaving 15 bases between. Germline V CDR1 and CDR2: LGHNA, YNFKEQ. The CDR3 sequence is CASSRPGGGSGELFF. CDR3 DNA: TGTGCCAGCAGCCGACCTGGAGGGGGTTCCGGGGAGCTGTTTTTT.

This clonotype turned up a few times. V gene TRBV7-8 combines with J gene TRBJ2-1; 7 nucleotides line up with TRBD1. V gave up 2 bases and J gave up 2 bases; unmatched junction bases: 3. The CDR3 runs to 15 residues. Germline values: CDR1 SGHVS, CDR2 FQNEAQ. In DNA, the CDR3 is TGTGCCAGCAGCTTAAAGGGGGCTCCCTACAATGAGCAGTTCTTC. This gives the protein CASSLKGAPYNEQFF.

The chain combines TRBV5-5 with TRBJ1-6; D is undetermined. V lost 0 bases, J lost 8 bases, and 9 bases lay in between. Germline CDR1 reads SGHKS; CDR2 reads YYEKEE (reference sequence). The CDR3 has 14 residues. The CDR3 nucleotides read TGTGCCAGCAGCTTGGATTTGGGTTATTCACCCCTCCACTTT. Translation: CASSLDLGYSPLHF.

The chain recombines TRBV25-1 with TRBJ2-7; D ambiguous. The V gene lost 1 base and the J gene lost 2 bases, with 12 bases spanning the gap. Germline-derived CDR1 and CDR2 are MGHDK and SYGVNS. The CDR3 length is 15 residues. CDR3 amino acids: CASSELEAWAYEQYF. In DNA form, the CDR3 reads TGTGCCAGCAGTGAATTGGAAGCATGGGCCTACGAGCAGTACTTC.

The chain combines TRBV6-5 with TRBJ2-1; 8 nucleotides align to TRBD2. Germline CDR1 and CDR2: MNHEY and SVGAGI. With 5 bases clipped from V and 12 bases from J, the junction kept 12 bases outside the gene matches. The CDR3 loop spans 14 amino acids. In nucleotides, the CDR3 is TGTGCCAGCAGTCAGACTAGCGATCACGATGGGCAGTTCTTC. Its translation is CASSQTSDHDGQFF.